This is a list of T cell receptor beta chains from one sample in a study of cytomegalovirus exposure and HLA in healthy donors. Data came from immunoSEQ multiplex PCR; TCRdb stores just in-frame clones and leaves some out. The repertoire holds approximately 65,000 clones, more than 95% seen once, with around 2.5% in the top ten. Specimen: PBMCs. These receptor sequences come from a young man in good health and CMV-seronegative. Each CDR3 is given with its conserved first and last residue. The D gene is left open where the match is weak.

j_call v_call d_call cdr3_aa cdr3_nt
TRBJ1-2 TRBV7-9 . CASSLALNRANYGYTF TGTGCCAGCAGCTTAGCGCTGAACAGGGCTAACTATGGCTACACCTTC
TRBJ2-3 TRBV7-3 . CASSRPGSDTQYF TGTGCCAGCAGCCGTCCCGGGTCAGATACGCAGTATTTT
TRBJ1-5 TRBV28 . CASSLYRDFSNQPQHF TGTGCCAGCAGTTTATACCGGGATTTTAGCAATCAGCCCCAGCATTTT
TRBJ1-5 TRBV6-5 . CASGARGNQPQHF TGTGCCAGCGGAGCCAGGGGCAATCAGCCCCAGCATTTT
TRBJ2-5 TRBV5-4 TRBD1 CASSQGQQETQYF TGTGCCAGCAGCCAGGGACAGCAAGAGACCCAGTACTTC
TRBJ2-7 TRBV6-5 . CASSYSSSASEQYF TGTGCCAGCAGTTACTCGTCTTCAGCGTCGGAGCAGTACTTC
TRBJ1-5 TRBV6-5 . CASGQVSNQPQHF TGTGCCTCCGGCCAGGTTAGCAATCAGCCCCAGCATTTT
TRBJ1-5 TRBV19 . CATYEQGIGNQPQHF TGTGCCACCTACGAACAGGGAATTGGGAATCAGCCCCAGCATTTT
TRBJ2-7 TRBV6-5 TRBD2 CASSYSRGAYEQYF TGTGCCAGCAGTTACTCTCGGGGGGCCTACGAGCAGTACTTC
TRBJ1-5 TRBV9 . CASSVEGGSNQPQHF TGTGCCAGCAGCGTAGAAGGGGGATCAAATCAGCCCCAGCATTTT
TRBJ1-1 TRBV30 . CAWSAQVNTEAFF TGTGCCTGGAGTGCACAAGTAAACACTGAAGCTTTCTTT
TRBJ1-2 TRBV28 TRBD1 CASSLLGQGAGNYGYTF TGTGCCAGCAGCCTCTTGGGACAGGGGGCAGGAAACTATGGCTACACCTTC
TRBJ2-2 TRBV2 . CASSENSPNTGELFF TGTGCCAGCAGTGAAAACAGTCCGAACACCGGGGAGCTGTTTTTT
TRBJ2-5 TRBV6-5 TRBD1 CASSPIDRGRETQYF TGTGCCAGCAGTCCCATCGACAGGGGGCGAGAGACCCAGTACTTC
TRBJ1-2 TRBV9 TRBD1 CASSANPGQTYGYTF TGTGCCAGCAGCGCGAATCCGGGACAGACCTATGGCTACACCTTC
TRBJ2-1 TRBV4-1 . CASSQETRGTYNEQFF TGCGCCAGCAGCCAAGAGACGCGGGGAACCTACAATGAGCAGTTCTTC
TRBJ2-7 TRBV4-1 TRBD2 CASSQELAGVREQYF TGCGCCAGCAGCCAAGAATTAGCGGGAGTACGAGAGCAGTACTTC
TRBJ2-7 TRBV5-4 TRBD2 CASSSGLAAYEQYF TGTGCCAGCAGCTCGGGACTAGCGGCCTACGAGCAGTACTTC
TRBJ2-1 TRBV5-8 TRBD2 CASSLATDGGLAGGLNEQFF TGTGCCAGCAGCTTGGCTACGGACGGTGGACTAGCGGGAGGACTCAATGAGCAGTTCTTC
TRBJ1-1 TRBV7-9 . CASSSSGRWTEAFF TGTGCCAGCAGCTCATCAGGGCGGTGGACTGAAGCTTTCTTT
TRBJ2-7 TRBV6-5 . CASRQNREQYF TGTGCCAGCAGACAAAATCGCGAGCAGTACTTC
TRBJ1-3 TRBV7-9 . CASSFDGSSGNTIYF TGTGCCAGCAGCTTTGACGGGAGCTCTGGAAACACCATATATTTT
TRBJ1-4 TRBV5-1 TRBD1 CASSLETGSSEKLFF TGCGCCAGCAGCTTGGAGACAGGGTCCAGTGAAAAACTGTTTTTT
TRBJ1-2 TRBV18 TRBD1 CASSPQGQNYGYTF TGTGCCAGCTCACCACAGGGACAGAACTATGGCTACACCTTC
TRBJ2-2 TRBV9 . CASRSQGTGELFF TGTGCCAGCAGAAGTCAGGGCACCGGGGAGCTGTTTTTT
TRBJ2-3 TRBV6-5 . CASSYRQGPDTQYF TGTGCCAGCAGTTATCGCCAGGGCCCAGATACGCAGTATTTT
TRBJ2-7 TRBV4-1 TRBD1 CASTLRQGAYEQYF TGCGCCAGCACCCTCCGACAGGGAGCCTACGAGCAGTACTTC
TRBJ2-1 TRBV5-4 TRBD2 CASSGTGTSGGYNEQFF TGTGCCAGCAGCGGGACCGGGACTAGCGGGGGTTACAATGAGCAGTTCTTC
TRBJ2-2 TRBV6-6 TRBD2 CASSYKRGGTGELFF TGTGCCAGCAGTTATAAGCGGGGCGGCACCGGGGAGCTGTTTTTT
TRBJ2-7 TRBV15 TRBD1 CATSRSTGTGSGEQYF TGTGCCACCAGCAGATCCACCGGGACAGGGAGTGGGGAGCAGTACTTC
TRBJ2-5 TRBV2 . CASTWRGAQETQYF TGTGCGTCTACATGGAGGGGCGCCCAAGAGACCCAGTACTTC
TRBJ2-7 TRBV9 . CASSVSETWAHEQYF TGTGCCAGCAGCGTATCAGAGACCTGGGCCCACGAGCAGTACTTC